The clone carrying this TCR beta chain has only one observation. Its target is unknown. Losses at the gene ends were 3 bases for V and 1 base for J; bases not matched to a gene: 1. Germline V gene lookup returns CDR1 MNHNS and CDR2 SASEGT. There are 14 residues in the CDR3. The data are from a study of cytomegalovirus exposure and HLA in healthy donors. General study points: The study designated over 150 TCR beta chains cytomegalovirus-associated.

It was with 60 Vbeta and 13 Jbeta primers that the PCR ran. Sequencing was performed with immunoSEQ multiplex PCR; in TCRdb, only in-frame clones are kept and a portion is missing. This sample has 180,000 or so clones, with approximately 80% found just once. The sequence came from a girl between 5 and 17 years old in good health and CMV-seropositive. The gene calls are TRBV6-1 and TRBJ2-3; 7 positions match TRBD1. What was sequenced was PBMCs. The CDR3 DNA follows: TGTGCCAGCAGTGAGCAGGGGGGCACAGATACGCAGTATTTT. It specifies CASSEQGGTDTQYF.